This paragraph reports one T cell receptor beta chain. This clonotype was counted at least ten times. There is no known antigen for this receptor. One base away there is no much larger clone; base qualities are not given. The data derive from a study of breast tumors, draining lymph nodes, adjacent tissues (dated by TCRdb to 2016 to 2017). Looking at the study overall: TCR beta repertoires were compared across tumor, adjacent nontumor tissue and axillary lymph nodes obtained from breast cancer patients. In human breast cancer, the study set out to assess how tumor, surrounding tissue and draining lymph node repertoires relate to one another and whether T cells might be exchanged between them. Results the study describes overall, beyond this receptor: Tumor and nontumor tissue repertoires were significantly more similar in luminal-like than in basal-like breast cancer. A scenario in which most tumor T cells derive from the lymph node and then expand within tumor tissue was judged to be consistent with the data. Tumor T-cell repertoires showed less diversity than lymph node repertoires and more diversity than nontumor tissue repertoires, and tumor T-cell repertoires showed preferential V and J gene usage. The conclusion that tumor T cells originate in lymph nodes was framed as consistent with a hypothesis rather than directly demonstrated.

The data were produced on an Illumina HiSeq 2000. Multiplex PCR amplification was used to build the TCR beta chain libraries. The amplified TCR beta chain products were analyzed by high-throughput sequencing. The public reads were reanalyzed by TCRdb: fastp trimming at Q25, MiXCR alignment, in-frame beta chains only. Each record represents a unique CDR3 protein, reported with the most common genes and DNA among its rows. The sample table contains around 8,200 distinct CDR3 sequences; only one count was recorded for about 70% of them. 42% of the sample comes from the top ten. Adjacent samples consisted of nontumor breast tissue surrounding the tumor. The germline V gene encodes CDR1 SGHTS and CDR2 YDEGEE. V lost 4 bases and J lost 3 bases, and the count of bases not matched to a germline gene is 7. The CDR3 spans 15 residues, from the cysteine through the phenylalanine. Only the CDR3 portion is preserved as DNA: 45 bases, with reading frame beginning at the first base.

The sample comprised tumor-adjacent breast tissue. The receptor was derived from a female donor with breast cancer. Some clones in this sample may be carry-over from other donors' samples. Recombination linked TRBV5-8 to TRBJ2-5, with 9 middle bases fitting TRBD1. CDR3 loop: CASSTPGQGKETQYF. Here is the DNA: TGTGCCAGCAGCACCCCGGGACAGGGAAAAGAGACCCAGTACTTC.